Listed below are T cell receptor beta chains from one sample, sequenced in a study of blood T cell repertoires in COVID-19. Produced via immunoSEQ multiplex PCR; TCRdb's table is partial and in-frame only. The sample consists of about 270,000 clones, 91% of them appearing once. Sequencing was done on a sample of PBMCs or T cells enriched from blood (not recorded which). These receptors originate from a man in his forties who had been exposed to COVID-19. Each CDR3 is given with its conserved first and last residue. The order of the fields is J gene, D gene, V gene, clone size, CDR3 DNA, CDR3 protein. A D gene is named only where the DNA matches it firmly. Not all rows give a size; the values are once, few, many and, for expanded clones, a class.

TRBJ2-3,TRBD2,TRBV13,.,TGTGCCAGCAGCGGAGGACTAGCGGGGGGAGATACGCAGTATTTT,CASSGGLAGGDTQYF
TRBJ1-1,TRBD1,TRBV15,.,TGTGCCACCAACCCGACAGGGGCGAACACTGAAGCTTTCTTT,CATNPTGANTEAFF
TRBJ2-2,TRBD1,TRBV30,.,TGTGCCTGGACCCAAAGGACAGGGGGCTTCACCGGGGAGCTGTTTTTT,CAWTQRTGGFTGELFF
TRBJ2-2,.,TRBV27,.,TGTGCCAGCAGTTTATCGCAGGGGTTTTCCACCGGGGAGCTGTTTTTT,CASSLSQGFSTGELFF
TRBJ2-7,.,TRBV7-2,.,TGTGCCAGCAGCCTCGACCGGGACTTCGGCTACGAGCAGTACTTC,CASSLDRDFGYEQYF
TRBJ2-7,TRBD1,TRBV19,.,TGTGCCAGTAGTCACGGTAACGGACAGGGGGCCCCCTACGAGCAGTACTTC,CASSHGNGQGAPYEQYF
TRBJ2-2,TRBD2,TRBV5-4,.,TGTGCCAGCAGCCCGAGACTAGCGGCAAATTCGAACACCGGGGAGCTGTTTTTT,CASSPRLAANSNTGELFF
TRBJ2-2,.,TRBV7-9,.,TGTGCCAGCAGCTTAAACCCGGGGACCGGGGAGCTGTTTTTT,CASSLNPGTGELFF
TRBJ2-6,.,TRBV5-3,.,TGTGCCAGAAGCTCCCCACCGGGACATACAAGCGCTGGGGCCAACGTCCTGACTTTC,CARSSPPGHTSAGANVLTF
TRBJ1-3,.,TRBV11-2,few,TGTGCCAGCTCCCCTCGGGGGGCGAGAGGAAACACCATATATTTT,CASSPRGARGNTIYF
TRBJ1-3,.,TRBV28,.,TGTGCCAGCAGCATACAGGGAGTTGTAAACACCATATATTTT,CASSIQGVVNTIYF
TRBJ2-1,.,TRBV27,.,TGTGCCAGCAGTTTCCTACTCGGCAGGGAGCAGTTCTTC,CASSFLLGREQFF
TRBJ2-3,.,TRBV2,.,TGTGCCAGCAGTGAATTTAGCGGTGGGGGCACAGATACGCAGTATTTT,CASSEFSGGGTDTQYF
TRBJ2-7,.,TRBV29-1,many,TGCAGCGTTGTGGGGCAGACCTACGAGCAGTACTTC,CSVVGQTYEQYF
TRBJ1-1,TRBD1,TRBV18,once,TGTGCCAGCTCATTGGACAGGGACACTGAAGCTTTCTTT,CASSLDRDTEAFF
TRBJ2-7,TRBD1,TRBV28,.,TGTGCCAGCAGTTCCGCCTACAGGGGACAATCCTACGAGCAGTACTTC,CASSSAYRGQSYEQYF
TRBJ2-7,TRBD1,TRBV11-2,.,TGTGCCAGCACCTGGACAGGGGGGAACTACGAGCAGTACTTC,CASTWTGGNYEQYF
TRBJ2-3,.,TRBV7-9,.,TGTGCCAGCAGCTTAGCGGCTAGCACAGATACGCAGTATTTT,CASSLAASTDTQYF
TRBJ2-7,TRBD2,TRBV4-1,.,TGCGCCAGCAGCCAAGATCCATCCCGAACTAGCGCGAGAACCTACGAGCAGTACTTC,CASSQDPSRTSARTYEQYF
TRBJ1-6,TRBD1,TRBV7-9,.,TGTGCCAGCAGTTACAGGGGCCTTTCTTTTAATTCACCCCTCCACTTT,CASSYRGLSFNSPLHF
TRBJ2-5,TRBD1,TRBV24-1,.,TGTGCCACCAGTGATTTGCAATTCGGGGACAGGGGTCAAGAGACCCAGTACTTC,CATSDLQFGDRGQETQYF
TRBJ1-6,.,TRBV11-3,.,TGTGCCAGCAGCCACCCCGGGGGGGGATCACCCCTCCACTTT,CASSHPGGGSPLHF
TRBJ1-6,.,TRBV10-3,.,TGTGCCATCAGTGATACAGGGAACTCACCCCTCCACTTT,CAISDTGNSPLHF
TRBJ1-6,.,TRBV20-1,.,TGCAGTGCTAGTATTACGAGCTCCTATAATTCACCCCTCCACTTT,CSASITSSYNSPLHF
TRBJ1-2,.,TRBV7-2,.,TGTGCCAGCAGCTTAGCGAGAAACTATGGCTACACCTTC,CASSLARNYGYTF
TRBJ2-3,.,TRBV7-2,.,TGTGCCAGCAGCTTTGTCGGGAGCAGCACAGATACGCAGTATTTT,CASSFVGSSTDTQYF
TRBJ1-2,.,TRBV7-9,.,TGTGCCAGCAGCTTAGACCAGACTAACTATGGCTACACCTTC,CASSLDQTNYGYTF
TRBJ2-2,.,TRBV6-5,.,TGTGCCAGCAGTTACTCGATCGTAGGTGGAGCCGGGGAGCTGTTTTTT,CASSYSIVGGAGELFF
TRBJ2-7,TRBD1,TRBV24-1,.,TGTGCCACCAGTGAGTCCGGGACAGGGAGGTCCTACGAGCAGTACTTC,CATSESGTGRSYEQYF
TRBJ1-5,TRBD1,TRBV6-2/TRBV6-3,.,TGTGCCAGCAGCTTCGGGACAGGGGGAAGTCAGCCCCAGCATTTT,CASSFGTGGSQPQHF
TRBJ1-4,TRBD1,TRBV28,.,TGTGCCAGCAAGACAGGGGGGACGAATGAAAAACTGTTTTTT,CASKTGGTNEKLFF
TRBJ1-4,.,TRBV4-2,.,TGTGCCAGCAGCCAAGATCTCGAGGAGGGAATGGAAAAACTGTTTTTT,CASSQDLEEGMEKLFF
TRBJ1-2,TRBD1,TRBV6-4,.,TGTGCCAGCCGGGACAGAGATGGCTACACCTTC,CASRDRDGYTF
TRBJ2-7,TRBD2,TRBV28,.,TGTGCCAGCAGACTAGCGGGAGTCTACGAGCAGTACTTC,CASRLAGVYEQYF
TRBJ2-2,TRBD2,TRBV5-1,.,TGCGCCAGCAGCTTGGCGACTAGCCGAACCGGGGAGCTGTTTTTT,CASSLATSRTGELFF
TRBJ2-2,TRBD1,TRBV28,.,TGTGCCAGCAGTTTTTCCGGGACAGCGAACACCGGGGAGCTGTTTTTT,CASSFSGTANTGELFF
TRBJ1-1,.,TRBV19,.,TGTGCCAGTAGTGTCGGGGGGTATGAAGCTTTCTTT,CASSVGGYEAFF
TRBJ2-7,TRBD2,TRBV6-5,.,TGTGCCAGCAGTTACTCGACTAGCTCAGCCTACGAGCAGTACTTC,CASSYSTSSAYEQYF
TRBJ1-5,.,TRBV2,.,TGTGCCAGCATGGTGACAGAGAATCAGCCCCAGCATTTT,CASMVTENQPQHF
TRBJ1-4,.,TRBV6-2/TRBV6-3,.,TGTGCCAGCAGTGACAGGTCAACTAATGAAAAACTGTTTTTT,CASSDRSTNEKLFF
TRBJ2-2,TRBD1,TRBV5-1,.,TGCGCCAGCAGCTTATGGACAGGAAACACCGGGGAGCTGTTTTTT,CASSLWTGNTGELFF
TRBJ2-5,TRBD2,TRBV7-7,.,TGTGCTAGCAGTCGAGGACTAGCGGGAGACCAAGAGACCCAGTACTTC,CASSRGLAGDQETQYF
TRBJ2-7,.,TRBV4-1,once,TGCGCCAGCAGCCAAGGGGGCAGTGCCTACGAGCAGTACTTC,CASSQGGSAYEQYF
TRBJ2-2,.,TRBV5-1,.,TGCGCCAGCAGCTTCGGGAAAGGAACCGGGGAGCTGTTTTTT,CASSFGKGTGELFF
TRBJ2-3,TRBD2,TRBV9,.,TGTGCCAGCAGCGTCCTAGCGGGAGAGACTAGCACAGATACGCAGTATTTT,CASSVLAGETSTDTQYF
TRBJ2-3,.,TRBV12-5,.,TGTGCTAGTGGTTTGGATCCGACGGCCAGGGGAGATACGCAGTATTTT,CASGLDPTARGDTQYF
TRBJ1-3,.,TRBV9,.,TGTGCCAGCAGCGTAGAGGCGACGGGGGACTTCAATAAGGACACCATATATTTT,CASSVEATGDFNKDTIYF
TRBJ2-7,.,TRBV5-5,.,TGTGCCAGCAGCTTGGGTCGCCAGGCCTACGAGCAGTACTTC,CASSLGRQAYEQYF
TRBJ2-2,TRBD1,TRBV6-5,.,TGTGCCAGCAGTTATTTGGGACAGGGTAGAACCGGGGAGCTGTTTTTT,CASSYLGQGRTGELFF
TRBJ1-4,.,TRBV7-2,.,TGTGCCAGCAGCAAGGGACAACTTAATGAAAAACTGTTTTTT,CASSKGQLNEKLFF
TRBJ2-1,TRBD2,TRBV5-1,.,TGCGCCAGCAGGGACCGTCGTAGCGGGAGGGCCGCGAATGAGCAGTTCTTC,CASRDRRSGRAANEQFF
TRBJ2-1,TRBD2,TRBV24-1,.,TGTGCCACCAGTGACTCCGGGACTAGCGGGAGCCCCCGCTACAATGAGCAGTTCTTC,CATSDSGTSGSPRYNEQFF
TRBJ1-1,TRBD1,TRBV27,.,TGTGCCAGCAGTCCGATTGGGACAGGAAGGAACACTGAAGCTTTCTTT,CASSPIGTGRNTEAFF